What follows are 14 T cell receptor beta chains derived from one specimen sequenced in a study of blood T cell repertoires in COVID-19. Assay used: immunoSEQ multiplex PCR; TCRdb lists only in-frame clones, some missing. The data show 150,000 to 170,000 clones, with around 78% seen just once and under 2% held by the top ten. Input material: peripheral blood. The receptors here all came from a man older than 75 with acute or convalescent COVID-19.

The gene calls are TRBV6-5 and TRBJ2-5; D is uncertain. Between the trimmed V and J ends, which lost 6 bases and 3 bases, there was a span of 8 bases. Germline V lookup: CDR1 MNHEY, CDR2 SVGAGI. The CDR3 contains 12 residues. This CDR3 is CASSRPEETQYF. Here the CDR3 DNA reads TGTGCCAGCAGCCGCCCAGAAGAGACCCAGTACTTC.

The V gene is TRBV5-1, the J gene TRBJ2-5; the D gene is possibly TRBD1 (6 bases). There are 11 residues in the CDR3. V gave up 0 bases and J gave up 14 bases, with 11 bases separating them. CDR1 and CDR2 from the germline V gene are SGHRS and YFSETQ. CDR3 sequence: CASSLGQDQYF. In DNA, the CDR3 is TGCGCCAGCAGCTTGGGACAGGACCAATACTTC.

The chain couples TRBV30 to TRBJ2-7, with D maybe TRBD1 (5 bases). Trimming removed 7 bases from V and 6 bases from J, with 19 bases in between. CDR1 GTSNPN and CDR2 SVGIG come from the germline V gene (reference sequence). CDR3 size: 13 residues. CDR3 sequence (DNA): TGTGCCTCAACGGGTGCAGGGTTCGGCGAGCAGTACTTC. Translated: CASTGAGFGEQYF.

The chain recombines TRBV19 with TRBJ1-1, with D tentatively TRBD1 (6 bases). The CDR3 has 13 amino acids. Between the trimmed V and J ends, which lost 4 bases and 3 bases, there was a span of 9 bases. CDR1 is LNHDA, CDR2 SQIVND, per germline (reference sequence). Written as DNA, the CDR3 is TGTGCCAGTAGTACCCACAGGGACACTGAAGCTTTCTTT. The encoded protein is CASSTHRDTEAFF.

V usage is TRBV20-1 and J usage is TRBJ2-5; 8 bases agree with TRBD2. V lost 3 bases and J lost 5; bases outside the gene matches: 5. Germline assignment: CDR1 DFQATT and CDR2 SNEGSKA (reference sequence). CDR3 length equals 13 residues. The CDR3 loop reads CSASILAEETQYF. For the CDR3, the DNA is TGCAGTGCTAGTATACTAGCGGAGGAGACCCAGTACTTC.

The chain joins TRBV25-1 to TRBJ2-7; TRBD1 matches 11 bases. Germline CDR1 is MGHDK and CDR2 is SYGVNS. The CDR3 has 14 residues. Germline trimming cut 8 bases from V and 7 bases from J; bases unmatched to any gene: 10. The CDR3 DNA follows: TGTGCCAGCGACCCCGGACAGGGGGCGGGGGAGCAGTACTTC. This translates into CASDPGQGAGEQYF.

This chain connects TRBV11-3 to TRBJ1-6; D is unclear. Trimming pared 3 bases from V and 13 bases from J, leaving 13 bases between. The CDR3 consists of 13 residues. Germline V gene data show CDR1 as SGHNT and CDR2 as YENEEA. For the CDR3, the DNA is TGTGCCAGCAGCTTCGGTCGAAGTTCCCCCCTCCACTTT. Translating gives CASSFGRSSPLHF.

The rearrangement joins TRBV4-1 to TRBJ1-2; TRBD1 might be the D (6 bases). CDR3 length: 15 residues. CDR1 is MGHRA, CDR2 YSYEKL, per germline. Trimming cost V 0 bases and J 2 bases, with 10 bases left between them. DNA for the CDR3: TGCGCCAGCAGCCAAGATTGGGGGCAGAACTATGGCTACACCTTC. Its translation is CASSQDWGQNYGYTF.

V and J are TRBV9 and TRBJ2-7; TRBD2 matches at 12 bases. In germline, CDR1 is SGDLS, CDR2 YYNGEE. This CDR3 comprises 16 residues. J gave up 3 bases and V 0 bases, and 4 bases lay outside the gene matches. Here the CDR3 DNA reads TGTGCCAGCAGCGTAGGGACTAGCGGGGAGATCTACGAGCAGTACGTC. Translated, it gives CASSVGTSGEIYEQYV.

J is TRBJ1-1 and V is TRBV6-5; TRBD1 might be the D (5 bases). Germline CDR1 is MNHEY and CDR2 is SVGAGI. Trimming shortened V by 2 bases and J by 2 bases, and 6 bases separated the two germline ends. This CDR3 is 13 amino acids long. CDR3 nucleotide sequence: TGTGCCAGCAGTTACAGGGGAAACACTGAAGCTTTCTTT. Its protein product is CASSYRGNTEAFF.

In nucleotides, the CDR3 is TGTGCCAGCAGCTTCCAGTGGAATTCACCCCTCCACTTT. It is translated as CASSFQWNSPLHF. The genes are TRBV5-5 and TRBJ1-6; D gene uncertain. The germline gives CDR1 SGHKS, CDR2 YYEKEE (reference sequence). V lost 2 bases and J lost 7, with 7 bases in between. There are 13 residues in the CDR3.

The chain couples TRBV24-1 to TRBJ2-3, with D hard to call. The CDR3 has 13 residues. Germline loops: CDR1 KGHDR, CDR2 SFDVKD. V dropped 4 bases and J dropped 0 bases, with 4 bases sitting between them. The chain's CDR3 is CATSDGSTDTQYF. The CDR3 DNA reads TGTGCCACCAGTGACGGTAGCACAGATACGCAGTATTTT.

This clone turned up a few times. The rearrangement joins TRBV11-3 to TRBJ2-3; TRBD2 matches at 11 bases. The CDR3 spans 16 residues. Unmatched junction bases numbered 8, after V lost 1 base and J lost 8 bases. Germline assignment: CDR1 SGHNT and CDR2 YENEEA. DNA of the CDR3: TGTGCCAGCAGCTTAGGAACGCTAGCGGGGGGCCTTACGCAGTATTTT. Protein: CASSLGTLAGGLTQYF.

The V and J genes are TRBV19 and TRBJ2-7; 9 positions match TRBD2. The CDR3 is made up of 14 amino acids. With 6 bases clipped from V and 3 bases from J, the junction kept 6 bases outside the gene matches. Germline-derived CDR1 and CDR2 are LNHDA and SQIVND (reference sequence). CDR3 sequence: CASRFVRGGYEQYV. The CDR3 DNA sequence: TGTGCCAGTAGATTTGTGCGGGGGGGCTACGAGCAGTACGTC.